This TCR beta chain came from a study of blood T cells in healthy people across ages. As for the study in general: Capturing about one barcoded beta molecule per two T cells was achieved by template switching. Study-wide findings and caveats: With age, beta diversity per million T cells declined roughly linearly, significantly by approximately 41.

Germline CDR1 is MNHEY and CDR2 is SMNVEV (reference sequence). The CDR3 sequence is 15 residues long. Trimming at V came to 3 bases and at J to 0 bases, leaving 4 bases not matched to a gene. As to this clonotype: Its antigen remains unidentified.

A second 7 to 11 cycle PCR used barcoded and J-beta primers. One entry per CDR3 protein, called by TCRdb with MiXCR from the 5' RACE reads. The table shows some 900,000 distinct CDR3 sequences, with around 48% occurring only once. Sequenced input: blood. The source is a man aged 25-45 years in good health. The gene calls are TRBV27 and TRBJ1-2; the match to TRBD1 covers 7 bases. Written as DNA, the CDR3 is TGTGCCAGCAGTTTCCGGGACAGAGCTAACTATGGCTACACCTTC. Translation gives CASSFRDRANYGYTF.